Presented here are 32 T cell receptor beta chains from one specimen sequenced in a study of shared clonotypes between healthy human individuals. Clones were sequenced by immunoSEQ multiplex PCR, and TCRdb holds only the in-frame ones, with some missing. This table has 2,100,000 or so clones, more than 90% appearing once. Source material: naive CD4+ T cells sorted from blood. Stated subset: CD45RA+ positively selected. The source is a young man in good health.

As regards this clone: At the DNA level, this CDR3 is encoded by other sequences in the same sample as well. The chain recombines TRBV7-2 with TRBJ2-5; no firm D call. V gave up 1 base and J gave up 2 bases, with 8 bases separating them. The CDR3 is made up of 14 amino acids. Germline V gene data show CDR1 as SGHTA and CDR2 as FQGNSA. The CDR3, as DNA: TGTGCCAGCAGCTTAGGACCAGCTCAAGAGACCCAGTACTTC. It specifies CASSLGPAQETQYF.

In the case of this clone: At the DNA level, this CDR3 is encoded by other sequences in the same sample as well. The rearrangement links TRBV7-2 to TRBJ1-5; tentatively, D is TRBD1 (5 bases). Germline CDR1 is SGHTA and CDR2 is FQGNSA. This CDR3 spans 15 amino acids. V was clipped by 0 bases and J by 0 bases, with 6 bases between them. The CDR3 DNA sequence: TGTGCCAGCAGCTTAGCAGGGACTAGCAATCAGCCCCAGCATTTT. Translated, it gives CASSLAGTSNQPQHF.

Only one count was recorded for this clone. The chain carries TRBV10-2 and TRBJ2-1; TRBD2 matches 11 bases. Germline-derived CDR1 and CDR2 are WSHSY and SAAADI. This CDR3 contains 15 residues. Losses at the gene ends were 3 bases for V and 9 bases for J; bases not matched to a gene: 7. CDR3 protein: CASSEAVAGGREQFF. In DNA form, the CDR3 reads TGCGCCAGCAGTGAAGCGGTAGCGGGGGGGCGTGAGCAGTTCTTC.

This clone has only one observation. The chain recombines TRBV10-3 with TRBJ2-2; 12 nucleotides align to TRBD1. Germline assignment: CDR1 ENHRY and CDR2 SYGVKD. Germline trimming cut 6 bases from V and 5 bases from J; bases unmatched to any gene: 7. This CDR3 spans 16 amino acids. The CDR3 loop is CAISRGQGAGTGELFF. The CDR3 DNA is TGTGCCATCAGCAGGGGACAGGGGGCCGGGACCGGGGAGCTGTTTTTT.

The V and J genes are TRBV19 and TRBJ2-1; 11 nucleotides align to TRBD2. Unmatched junction bases numbered 16, after V lost 3 bases and J lost 9 bases. CDR1 LNHDA and CDR2 SQIVND come from the germline V gene (reference sequence). CDR3 length equals 18 residues. The CDR3 coding sequence is TGTGCCAGTAGTATTTTCATAGCGGGAGGGCCTCTTGCGTTTGAGCAGTTCTTC. Its translation: CASSIFIAGGPLAFEQFF.

The gene calls are TRBV9 and TRBJ2-7; 7 bases are a match to TRBD1. The V gene end was trimmed by 3 bases and the J gene end by 6 bases; junction bases not matched to a gene: 3. CDR3 length: 12 amino acids. Germline assignment: CDR1 SGDLS and CDR2 YYNGEE. In DNA, the CDR3 is TGTGCCAGCAGCGGGGACAGATCCGAGCAGTACTTC. Amino acids: CASSGDRSEQYF.

This chain joins TRBV19 and TRBJ2-1; 9 bases map to TRBD2. The CDR3 spans 14 residues. Germline-derived CDR1 and CDR2 are LNHDA and SQIVND (reference sequence). The ends lost 5 bases at V and 5 bases at J; junction bases unmatched: 4. CDR3 in amino acids: CASSRASGDNEQFF. Written as DNA, the CDR3 is TGTGCCAGTAGTCGGGCTAGCGGGGACAATGAGCAGTTCTTC.

In this sample, this clone turned up once. This rearrangement joins TRBV5-1 to TRBJ2-3; no definite D call. Per the germline V gene, CDR1 is SGHRS and CDR2 is YFSETQ. With 0 bases removed from V and 4 bases from J, the gap between germline ends came to 12 bases. The CDR3 contains 15 residues. CDR3 loop: CASSLGHAIPDTQYF. CDR3 bases: TGCGCCAGCAGCTTGGGACACGCGATCCCAGATACGCAGTATTTT.

The gene calls are TRBV10-2 and TRBJ2-5; 9 nucleotides match TRBD2. This CDR3 comprises 16 residues. V lost 6 bases, J lost 2 bases, and 10 bases stayed unmatched. CDR1 WSHSY and CDR2 SAAADI come from the germline V gene. CDR3 region: CASRRRRLAVQETQYF. The CDR3 nucleotides are TGCGCCAGCAGGAGGAGGAGACTAGCGGTTCAAGAGACCCAGTACTTC.

The chain is built from TRBV4-3 and TRBJ2-1, with a possible D match to TRBD1 (7 bases). V was shortened by 1 base and J by 9 bases, with 16 bases between the two germline ends. Looked up from germline, CDR1 is LGHNA and CDR2 is YSLEER. This CDR3 has 15 amino acids. The DNA of the CDR3 is TGCGCCAGCAGCCAAGTGCGGGACAGAGACCCTGAGCAGTTCTTC. Translating it yields CASSQVRDRDPEQFF.

This clone is a singleton in its sample. The chain carries TRBV28 and TRBJ2-7; no clear D gene. The CDR3 runs 12 residues. Trimming stripped 4 bases from V and 6 bases from J, with 10 bases between. CDR1 and CDR2 from the germline V gene are MDHEN and SYDVKM. CDR3 in amino acids: CASSSRTPEQYF. The CDR3 DNA reads TGTGCCAGCAGTTCCCGGACCCCCGAGCAGTACTTC.

The CDR3 reads CAARRRAGGTDTQYF. CDR3 nucleotides: TGTGCCGCCCGCCGTAGAGCGGGAGGCACAGATACGCAGTATTTT. This sequence joins TRBV30 and TRBJ2-3, with 8 bases that match TRBD2. Germline V lookup: CDR1 GTSNPN, CDR2 SVGIG (reference sequence). Trimming at V came to 8 bases and at J to 1 base, leaving 11 bases not matched to a gene. The CDR3 loop spans 15 amino acids.

This chain connects TRBV12-5 to TRBJ1-2; TRBD1 matches 10 bases. The junction had 7 bases not matched to a gene; V was cut back by 4 bases and J by 2 bases. The CDR3 loop spans 16 amino acids. The germline V gene has CDR1 LGHNT and CDR2 FRNRAP. CDR3 sequence reads: CASGSLTGGRNYGYTF. CDR3 DNA: TGTGCTAGTGGTTCTCTGACAGGGGGCAGGAACTATGGCTACACCTTC.

The chain couples TRBV10-3 to TRBJ1-4; possible D gene TRBD1, 6 bases. The CDR3 is made up of 15 amino acids. The germline V gene encodes CDR1 ENHRY and CDR2 SYGVKD. V lost 2 bases to trimming and J lost 4 bases, with 11 bases between them. CDR3 coding DNA: TGTGCCATCAGTGAGAGACAGGAGAGTAATGAAAAACTGTTTTTT. Protein sequence: CAISERQESNEKLFF.

The chain combines TRBV7-6 with TRBJ2-1; TRBD2 matches 7 bases. The germline gives CDR1 SGHVS, CDR2 FNYEAQ. The CDR3 runs 17 residues. V was pared by 1 base and J by 6 bases, with 12 bases of the junction left unmatched. CDR3 residues: CASSLGSFLGRANEQFF. The CDR3 DNA is TGTGCCAGCAGCTTAGGATCTTTCCTAGGGAGGGCCAATGAGCAGTTCTTC.

This clone was observed once. The chain links TRBV12-2 to TRBJ2-2; the tabulated D call, TRBD2, remains unverified against the DNA. TRBV12-2 is a recognized pseudogene. This CDR3 is built from 17 residues. The CDR3 loop is CASRRTSGGPNTGELFF. The CDR3 nucleotides read TGTGCAAGTCGGAGGACTAGCGGGGGACCGAACACCGGGGAGCTGTTTTTT.

This rearrangement joins TRBV25-1 to TRBJ2-5, with no clear D. Germline V gene data show CDR1 as MGHDK and CDR2 as SYGVNS. Trimming left V 8 bases short and J 5 bases short, with 9 bases between. The length of the CDR3 is 11 residues. The CDR3 nucleotides read TGTGCCAGCGCCCAGTGGGAGACCCAGTACTTC. Translation gives CASAQWETQYF.

The chain has TRBV30 and TRBJ2-7, with a tentative D call TRBD2 (6 bases). This CDR3 comprises 12 residues. Germline assignment: CDR1 GTSNPN and CDR2 SVGIG (reference sequence). V lost 2 bases and J 3 bases, leaving 8 bases between the germline ends. The CDR3 sequence: CAWSPDYYEQYF. CDR3 DNA sequence: TGTGCCTGGAGTCCGGACTACTACGAGCAGTACTTC.

A remark on this clone: Other DNA sequences in this specimen translate into the identical CDR3. The rearrangement links TRBV6-5 to TRBJ1-5; possibly TRBD1 for D (5 bases). This CDR3 has 15 residues. V was pared by 4 bases and J by 0 bases, with 10 bases between. Looked up from germline, CDR1 is MNHEY and CDR2 is SVGAGI. CDR3 region: CASSFDSYSNQPQHF. The CDR3 bases are TGTGCCAGCAGTTTCGACAGTTATAGCAATCAGCCCCAGCATTTT.

V usage is TRBV6-6 and J usage is TRBJ1-2; D is uncertain. Germline CDR1 is MNHNY and CDR2 is SVGAGI (reference sequence). The CDR3 loop spans 12 amino acids. The germline V and J ends were trimmed by 0 bases and 8 bases, with 7 bases remaining between them. The CDR3 sequence is CASSYSGEGYTF. CDR3 nucleotide sequence: TGTGCCAGCAGTTACTCTGGGGAGGGCTACACCTTC.

J is TRBJ2-7 and V is TRBV7-9; possibly TRBD1 for D (6 bases). This CDR3 has 14 amino acids. Trimming took off 5 bases at V and 3 bases at J, with 14 bases between the two ends. CDR1 and CDR2 from the germline V gene are SEHNR and FQNEAQ (reference sequence). CDR3 sequence: CASSAVKGVYEQYF. The CDR3 bases are TGTGCCAGCAGCGCGGTTAAGGGGGTCTACGAGCAGTACTTC.

The rearrangement links TRBV5-1 to TRBJ2-6, with 10 bases fitting TRBD1. The CDR3 contains 18 residues. Germline trimming cut 4 bases from V and 0 bases from J; bases unmatched to any gene: 7. The germline CDR1 and CDR2 sequences are SGHRS and YFSETQ. CDR3 coding DNA: TGCGCCAGCAGCAGGGACAGGGGAACAAGCTCTGGGGCCAACGTCCTGACTTTC. Amino acid sequence: CASSRDRGTSSGANVLTF.

Concerning this clone: Other DNA sequences within the sample encode an identical CDR3. This rearrangement joins TRBV7-9 to TRBJ1-5; 7 nucleotides align to TRBD1. With 5 bases clipped from V and 2 bases from J, the junction kept 3 bases outside the gene matches. The CDR3 has 14 residues. CDR1 and CDR2 (germline): SEHNR, FQNEAQ (reference sequence). The DNA of the CDR3 is TGTGCCAGCAGCCCAGGGACAGGCAATCAGCCCCAGCATTTT. Amino acids: CASSPGTGNQPQHF.

The rearrangement joins TRBV11-2 to TRBJ2-2, with TRBD1 identical over 7 bases. The V gene end was trimmed by 0 bases and the J gene end by 1 base; junction bases not matched to a gene: 2. Per the germline V gene, CDR1 is SGHAT and CDR2 is FQNNGV. The CDR3 is made up of 16 amino acids. The CDR3 DNA reads as TGTGCCAGCAGCTTAGACAGGGGGAAGAACACCGGGGAGCTGTTTTTT. This translates into CASSLDRGKNTGELFF.

This CDR3 is CASSLRLGDTDTQYF. The CDR3 nucleotides read TGCGCCAGCAGCTTGAGACTAGGGGACACAGATACGCAGTATTTT. The gene calls are TRBV5-1 and TRBJ2-3, with D possibly matching TRBD2 (6 bases). Germline CDR1 and CDR2: SGHRS and YFSETQ. Trimming took off 1 base at V and 2 bases at J, with 11 bases between the two ends. The CDR3 length is 15 residues.

The rearrangement links TRBV4-1 to TRBJ2-3; 10 positions match TRBD2. This CDR3 is built from 16 residues. CDR1 MGHRA and CDR2 YSYEKL come from the germline V gene. J lost 2 bases, V lost 3 bases, and 5 bases had no gene match. CDR3 coding DNA: TGCGCCAGCAGCCAGCTACTAGCGGGGAACACAGATACGCAGTATTTT. Translated, it gives CASSQLLAGNTDTQYF.

In its sample, this clone was seen a few times. V usage is TRBV13 and J usage is TRBJ1-5, with D hard to call. The V end lost 1 base, the J end lost 6 bases, and 10 bases lay between the germline ends. CDR1 is PRHDT and CDR2 is FYEKMQ in the germline V gene (reference sequence). This CDR3 comprises 14 residues. In DNA, the CDR3 is TGTGCCAGCAGCTTAGATAGGGCGCGTCAGCCCCAGCATTTT. This encodes CASSLDRARQPQHF.

This sequence joins TRBV30 and TRBJ2-4; TRBD2 agrees at 9 bases. Germline V lookup: CDR1 GTSNPN, CDR2 SVGIG (reference sequence). CDR3 length: 14 amino acids. With 2 bases clipped from V and 2 bases from J, the junction kept 1 base outside the gene matches. In nucleotides, the CDR3 is TGTGCCTGGAGTACTAGCGGGCCCAAAAACATTCAGTACTTC. Its protein is CAWSTSGPKNIQYF.

This clone was observed a few times. This sample also contains other DNA sequences that code for the same CDR3. The chain uses TRBV30 and TRBJ1-1, with D unresolved. Trimming stripped 0 bases from V and 2 bases from J, with 7 bases between. The V gene's germline CDR1 is GTSNPN and CDR2 SVGIG (reference sequence). The CDR3 length is 13 residues. The CDR3 here is CAWSVQSNTEAFF. The CDR3 coding sequence is TGTGCCTGGAGTGTACAATCCAACACTGAAGCTTTCTTT.

This clone has a single count. The CDR3 region has the DNA TGTGCCAGCAGCTTAACAGGGAACTCTGGAAACACCATATATTTT. Translating it yields CASSLTGNSGNTIYF. The chain is built from TRBV7-8 and TRBJ1-3; tentative D call: TRBD1 (6 bases). CDR1 is SGHVS and CDR2 is FQNEAQ in the germline V gene. Trimming took 2 bases from V and 0 from J, leaving 8 bases between them. The CDR3 spans 15 residues.

The chain couples TRBV27 to TRBJ1-1; D is ambiguous. The V gene lost 1 base and the J gene lost 5 bases, with 8 bases spanning the gap. In germline, CDR1 is MNHEY, CDR2 SMNVEV (reference sequence). This CDR3 spans 13 amino acids. In DNA, the CDR3 is TGTGCCAGCAGTTTATTCCCCCAAACTGAAGCTTTCTTT. Its protein product is CASSLFPQTEAFF.

This clone appeared once. The chain has TRBV7-9 and TRBJ2-2; D unclear. V shed 4 bases and J shed 5 bases, with 14 bases lying between them. CDR3 length equals 15 residues. The germline CDR1 and CDR2 sequences are SEHNR and FQNEAQ (reference sequence). This CDR3 reads CASSYDMGRTGELFF. The CDR3 DNA follows: TGTGCCAGCAGCTACGACATGGGTAGGACCGGGGAGCTGTTTTTT.